This passage covers 18 T cell receptor beta chains from one sample sequenced in a study of blood T cell repertoires in COVID-19. Some clones are missing from TCRdb's copy, which holds only in-frame ones; the method was immunoSEQ multiplex PCR. Among roughly 140,000 clones listed, around 90% were seen once. Sequences were obtained from peripheral blood. All receptors derive from a human donor in a cohort sampled during active COVID-19.

A single count supports this clone. The gene calls are TRBV27 and TRBJ2-7, with D possibly matching TRBD1 (6 bases). V dropped 3 bases and J dropped 4 bases, with 10 bases sitting between them. The CDR3 is made up of 13 amino acids. The germline V gene has CDR1 MNHEY and CDR2 SMNVEV (reference sequence). The CDR3 protein is CASSLADSYEQYF. The CDR3 DNA sequence: TGTGCCAGCAGTTTGGCGGACAGTTACGAGCAGTACTTC.

The rearrangement joins TRBV29-1 to TRBJ1-2; D is perhaps TRBD1 (6 bases). The germline V gene encodes CDR1 SQVTM and CDR2 ANQGSEA. The CDR3 consists of 12 residues. V gave up 4 bases and J gave up 8 bases, with 14 bases separating them. The CDR3 region is CSVVDSPWGYTF. The CDR3 bases are TGCAGCGTTGTGGACAGTCCCTGGGGCTACACCTTC.

This chain uses TRBV28 with TRBJ2-1; 7 bases match TRBD2. Trimming removed 7 bases from V and 9 bases from J; junction bases left unmatched: 9. This CDR3 region has 13 residues. Per the germline V gene, CDR1 is MDHEN and CDR2 is SYDVKM. The CDR3 DNA follows: TGTGCCAGCACCCTCATCGGCGGGGGTGAGCAGTTCTTC. Translation: CASTLIGGGEQFF. Supplemented by reference TRBV28 and TRBJ2-1, the full variable domain reads DVKVTQSSRYLVKRTGEKVFLECVQDMDHENMFWYRQDPGLGLRLIYFSYDVKMKEKGDIPEGYSVSREKKERFSLILESASTNQTSMYLCASTLIGGGEQFFGPGTRLTVL.

The V and J genes are TRBV20-1 and TRBJ2-1, with TRBD2 matching 8 bases. J gave up 8 bases and V 3 bases, and 6 bases lay outside the gene matches. Per the germline V gene, CDR1 is DFQATT and CDR2 is SNEGSKA (reference sequence). The CDR3 contains 13 residues. The CDR3 sequence is CSASPSGRDEQFF. For the CDR3, the DNA is TGCAGTGCTAGTCCTAGCGGGCGCGATGAGCAGTTCTTC.

The rearrangement links TRBV18 to TRBJ2-1; 14 nucleotides align to TRBD2. This CDR3 has 14 residues. Germline values: CDR1 KGHSH, CDR2 LQKENI. Unmatched junction bases numbered 2, after V lost 3 bases and J lost 10 bases. CDR3 coding DNA: TGTGCCAGCTCACCGGGACTAGCGGGAGTGGAGCAGTTCTTC. Translated: CASSPGLAGVEQFF.

As to this clone: One junction end disagrees with the germline gene, perhaps due to a read error. The gene calls are TRBV9 and TRBJ2-1; the match to TRBD1 covers 9 bases. In germline, CDR1 is SGDLS, CDR2 YYNGEE. The CDR3 has 13 amino acids. The CDR3 is CASSVTWGDRVVF. The CDR3 DNA is TGTGCCAGCAGCGTGACATGGGGGGACAGGGTCGTCTTC.

This clone was detected once. CDR3 in amino acids: CASSYRLAGGVADTQYF. CDR3 DNA sequence: TGTGCCAGCAGCTACAGACTAGCGGGGGGGGTCGCAGATACGCAGTATTTT. This chain uses TRBV13 with TRBJ2-3, with 14 positions matching TRBD2. V lost 4 bases to trimming and J lost 4 bases; unmatched junction nucleotides: 7. Germline loops: CDR1 PRHDT, CDR2 FYEKMQ (reference sequence). This CDR3 is built from 17 residues.

V is TRBV15 and J is TRBJ1-1; 10 positions match TRBD1. The CDR3 has 14 amino acids. The V gene's germline CDR1 is LNHNV and CDR2 YYDKDF (reference sequence). V was clipped by 10 bases and J by 6 bases; unmatched bases: 11. DNA of the CDR3: TGTGCCAGACAGGGGGCCGAGGAGTCCCCTGAAGCTTTCTTT. Residues: CARQGAEESPEAFF.

V is TRBV7-9 and J is TRBJ2-7; a weak D match, TRBD1 (6 bases). Between the trimmed V and J ends, which lost 0 bases and 4 bases, there was a span of 10 bases. This CDR3 has 14 residues. Germline V gives CDR1 SEHNR, CDR2 FQNEAQ (reference sequence). The DNA of the CDR3 is TGTGCCAGCAGCTTAGCGGGGGCGCGGTACGAGCAGTACTTC. Residues: CASSLAGARYEQYF.

This chain joins TRBV7-2 and TRBJ2-2, with 9 bases identical to TRBD2. With V trimmed by 5 bases and J by 2 bases, 9 bases remained unmatched. Germline V gives CDR1 SGHTA, CDR2 FQGNSA. CDR3 length equals 17 residues. This CDR3 reads CASSTLPGLANTGELFF. Here the CDR3 DNA reads TGTGCCAGCAGCACTTTACCGGGACTAGCTAACACCGGGGAGCTGTTTTTT.

This chain links TRBV6-5 with TRBJ2-5; TRBD1 matches at 9 bases. CDR3 size: 15 residues. Germline CDR1 and CDR2: MNHEY and SVGAGI. V was clipped by 5 bases and J by 3 bases; unmatched bases: 7. CDR3: CASSTAQGAKETQYF. CDR3 sequence (DNA): TGTGCCAGCAGTACCGCACAGGGGGCGAAAGAGACCCAGTACTTC.

The chain joins TRBV4-1 to TRBJ2-1; perhaps TRBD2 as D (5 bases). The CDR3 is 12 residues long. Germline V lookup: CDR1 MGHRA, CDR2 YSYEKL. V gave up 5 bases and J gave up 9 bases, with 11 bases separating them. The CDR3 DNA follows: TGCGCCAGCAGCTCCGCTAGCACTGAGCAGTTCTTC. Its translation: CASSSASTEQFF.

This rearrangement joins TRBV12-2 to TRBJ2-7; the tabulated D call, TRBD1, remains unverified against the DNA. TRBV12-2 constitutes a pseudogene. The CDR3 spans 14 residues. The CDR3 loop is CASRGRGQGLEQYF. In nucleotides, the CDR3 is TGTGCAAGTCGCGGAAGAGGACAGGGACTCGAGCAGTACTTC.

This chain joins TRBV29-1 and TRBJ2-1; 10 bases fit TRBD1. The germline gives CDR1 SQVTM, CDR2 ANQGSEA. The CDR3 extends over 16 amino acids. The J segment lost 4 bases and the V segment lost 2 bases, leaving 8 bases of the junction unmatched. The DNA for the CDR3 is TGCAGCGTTGAATTAGGACAGGGGGAAATGTACAATGAGCAGTTCTTC. This sequence encodes CSVELGQGEMYNEQFF.

The V gene is TRBV6-5, the J gene TRBJ2-1, with 10 bases identical to TRBD1. The CDR3 loop spans 15 amino acids. The junction had 10 bases not matched to a gene; V was cut back by 5 bases and J by 9 bases. CDR1 MNHEY and CDR2 SVGAGI come from the germline V gene. In nucleotides, the CDR3 is TGTGCCAGCAGTCCCGGGACAGGGGATTCGGGTGAGCAGTTCTTC. Its translation is CASSPGTGDSGEQFF.

The chain carries TRBV11-2 and TRBJ2-5, with 11 bases aligning to TRBD2. V was pared by 4 bases and J by 1 base, with 8 bases of the junction left unmatched. This CDR3 region has 17 residues. Per germline, CDR1 SGHAT and CDR2 FQNNGV. CDR3 coding DNA: TGTGCCAGCAGCTCTGGGACTAGCGGCATGTCCCAAGAGACCCAGTACTTC. Translated: CASSSGTSGMSQETQYF.

The V call is TRBV2, the J call TRBJ2-7; maybe TRBD1 (5 bases). V lost 7 bases, J lost 4 bases, and 14 bases lay in between. CDR1 and CDR2 from the germline V gene are SNHLY and FYNNEI. The CDR3 has 13 residues. The CDR3 loop reads CASKGDSEYEQYF. The CDR3 DNA sequence: TGTGCCAGCAAGGGCGACAGCGAATACGAGCAGTACTTC. Full variable domain (outside the CDR3, taken from reference TRBV2 and TRBJ2-7): EPEVTQTPSHQVTQMGQEVILRCVPISNHLYFYWYRQILGQKVEFLVSFYNNEISEKSEIFDDQFSVERPDGSNFTLKIRSTKLEDSAMYFCASKGDSEYEQYFGPGTRLTVT.

The V gene is TRBV18, the J gene TRBJ2-7; D is possibly TRBD1 (6 bases). Trimming left V 3 bases short and J 7 bases short, with 13 bases between. CDR3 length: 13 amino acids. Germline values: CDR1 KGHSH, CDR2 LQKENI. In nucleotides, the CDR3 is TGTGCCAGCTCACCTCAACAGGGTGGGGAGCAGTACTTC. Protein: CASSPQQGGEQYF.